The rows below give T cell receptor beta chains drawn from one sample of a study of blood T cell repertoires in COVID-19. TCRdb's table, derived via immunoSEQ multiplex PCR, lists solely in-frame clones and lacks some. The sample includes 100,000 to 120,000 clones, around 76% of them seen just once. The specimen sequenced was peripheral blood. The receptors originated from a woman in her seventies with acute or convalescent COVID-19. The CDR3 runs from the conserved cysteine through the conserved F or W. A D gene is named only where the DNA matches it firmly. Not every row has a clone size; where given, it reads once, few, many or a size class.

.	TRBV2	.	TRBJ2-5	CASSDPRTGSIRETQYF	TGTGCCAGCAGTGATCCTCGCACAGGGTCGATAAGAGAGACCCAGTACTTC
.	TRBV28	.	TRBJ1-6	CATHPHSYSPLHF	TGTGCCACCCACCCGCACTCCTATTCACCCCTCCACTTT
.	TRBV7-2	.	TRBJ1-2	CASSPRGHKGYTF	TGTGCCAGCAGCCCCAGGGGTCATAAGGGCTACACCTTC
.	TRBV7-2	few	TRBJ2-1	CASSHRYGEQFF	TGTGCCAGCAGCCACCGATACGGTGAGCAGTTCTTC
TRBD1	TRBV28	.	TRBJ2-7	CASRLQGAGSYEQYF	TGTGCCAGCAGACTCCAGGGGGCGGGCTCCTACGAGCAGTACTTC
TRBD2	TRBV5-1	.	TRBJ2-2	CASSFTSGGTGELFF	TGCGCCAGCAGTTTCACTAGCGGGGGCACCGGGGAGCTGTTTTTT
.	TRBV30	.	TRBJ1-2	CAWQQGTDGYTF	TGTGCCTGGCAACAGGGTACCGACGGCTACACCTTC
TRBD1	TRBV19	.	TRBJ1-3	CASNGQGVTGSGNTIYF	TGTGCCAGCAATGGACAGGGAGTAACTGGCTCTGGAAACACCATATATTTT
.	TRBV29-1	once	TRBJ2-7	CSVEVRSSGEQYF	TGCAGCGTTGAAGTACGGTCCTCGGGCGAGCAGTACTTC
.	TRBV6-6	.	TRBJ1-3	CASSYTPGVGNTIYF	TGTGCCAGCAGCTACACCCCGGGGGTCGGAAACACCATATATTTT
.	TRBV7-8	.	TRBJ2-1	CASSFWRDNEQFF	TGTGCCAGCAGCTTCTGGAGAGACAATGAGCAGTTCTTC
TRBD2	TRBV27	.	TRBJ2-3	CASSLGGWSADTQYF	TGTGCCAGCAGCCTGGGAGGGTGGTCGGCAGATACGCAGTATTTT
.	TRBV5-1	.	TRBJ1-1	CASSLEQGQNTEAFF	TGCGCCAGCAGCTTGGAGCAGGGGCAGAACACTGAAGCTTTCTTT
.	TRBV28	.	TRBJ1-1	CASSFSVNTEAFF	TGTGCCAGCAGTTTTTCAGTGAACACTGAAGCTTTCTTT
TRBD1	TRBV28	once	TRBJ2-3	CASSKTGVLTDTQYF	TGTGCCAGCAGTAAGACAGGGGTCCTCACAGATACGCAGTATTTT
TRBD1	TRBV29-1	.	TRBJ1-5	CSAGQGQPQHF	TGCAGCGCCGGACAGGGCCAGCCCCAGCATTTT
TRBD1	TRBV12-3/TRBV12-4	.	TRBJ1-2	CASRSTGRDGYTF	TGTGCCAGCAGATCGACAGGGAGAGATGGCTACACCTTC
.	TRBV6-1	.	TRBJ2-7	CASSEGLGVSYEQYF	TGTGCCAGCAGTGAAGGTTTAGGGGTGAGCTACGAGCAGTACTTC
.	TRBV14	.	TRBJ2-5	CASSQDLARQETQYF	TGTGCCAGCAGCCAAGATTTAGCGAGGCAAGAGACCCAGTACTTC
.	TRBV6-5	once	TRBJ2-3	CASSTGWTDTQYF	TGTGCCAGCAGCACAGGGTGGACAGATACGCAGTATTTT
.	TRBV15	.	TRBJ1-5	CATSRDRGSNQPQHF	TGTGCCACCAGCAGAGATAGGGGTAGCAATCAGCCCCAGCATTTT
.	TRBV6-5	.	TRBJ2-7	CASSLSGYEQYF	TGTGCCAGCAGTCTCTCAGGCTACGAGCAGTACTTC
.	TRBV19	.	TRBJ1-6	CASSIGSSYNSPLHF	TGTGCCAGTAGTATCGGGAGCTCCTATAATTCACCCCTCCACTTT
TRBD1	TRBV13	.	TRBJ1-1	CASSSDREVTEAFF	TGTGCCAGCAGCTCCGACAGGGAGGTCACTGAAGCTTTCTTT
TRBD1	TRBV28	.	TRBJ2-7	CASSASGTGAAEQYF	TGTGCCAGCAGTGCCTCCGGGACAGGGGCGGCCGAGCAGTACTTC
TRBD1	TRBV4-1	.	TRBJ1-4	CASSPTGGETNEKLFF	TGCGCCAGCAGCCCGACAGGGGGCGAAACTAATGAAAAACTGTTTTTT
TRBD1	TRBV20-1	few	TRBJ1-2	CSAIRGPGYTF	TGCAGTGCTATCAGGGGGCCCGGCTACACCTTC
.	TRBV28	.	TRBJ1-3	CASYGQGNTIYF	TGTGCCAGCTACGGACAGGGAAACACCATATATTTT
TRBD1	TRBV5-1	.	TRBJ1-5	CASSRRQGHNNQPQHF	TGCGCCAGCAGTCGCCGACAGGGTCATAACAATCAGCCCCAGCATTTT
TRBD1	TRBV18	.	TRBJ1-2	CASSPLFSSGGVNYGYTF	TGTGCCAGCTCACCCTTGTTCTCCTCAGGGGGCGTTAACTATGGCTACACCTTC
TRBD1	TRBV5-1	few	TRBJ1-6	CASSSGQLVYNSPLHF	TGCGCCAGCAGCTCGGGACAGTTGGTTTATAATTCACCCCTCCACTTT
.	TRBV9	.	TRBJ2-5	CASSATGVWQETQYF	TGTGCCAGCAGCGCTACAGGAGTTTGGCAAGAGACCCAGTACTTC
.	TRBV2	.	TRBJ1-1	CASTGDMNTEAFF	TGTGCCAGCACCGGCGACATGAACACTGAAGCTTTCTTT
.	TRBV3-1/TRBV3-2	.	TRBJ1-6	CASRGEGKNSPLHF	TGTGCCAGCAGGGGGGAGGGAAAGAATTCACCCCTCCACTTT
.	TRBV9	.	TRBJ2-4	CASSVGAVAKNIQYF	TGTGCCAGCAGCGTAGGTGCGGTAGCCAAAAACATTCAGTACTTC
.	TRBV18	.	TRBJ1-1	CASSPPAREYEAFF	TGTGCCAGCTCACCACCGGCCAGGGAATATGAAGCTTTCTTT
TRBD2	TRBV7-8	.	TRBJ2-5	CASSLAGGTETQYF	TGTGCCAGCAGCTTAGCGGGGGGGACGGAGACCCAGTACTTC
.	TRBV5-1	few	TRBJ2-7	CASRGGTQSYEQYF	TGCGCCAGCAGAGGAGGAACACAATCCTACGAGCAGTACTTC
.	TRBV29-1	.	TRBJ2-5	CSSLAGETQYF	TGCAGCTCTCTGGCGGGGGAGACCCAGTACTTC
.	TRBV29-1	.	TRBJ1-2	CSVWTAYGYTF	TGCAGCGTCTGGACAGCCTATGGCTACACCTTC
TRBD1	TRBV5-1	.	TRBJ2-3	CASSLTGVATDTQYF	TGCGCCAGCAGCTTGACAGGGGTAGCCACAGATACGCAGTATTTT
.	TRBV6-5	.	TRBJ2-7	CASSYQSSPGGYEQYF	TGTGCCAGCAGTTACCAATCTAGCCCCGGGGGCTACGAGCAGTACTTC
TRBD2	TRBV7-9	.	TRBJ2-1	CASSLGGGASSYNEQFF	TGTGCCAGCAGCTTGGGCGGGGGGGCGAGCTCCTACAATGAGCAGTTCTTC
TRBD1	TRBV30	.	TRBJ1-5	CAWSVQGNQPQHF	TGTGCCTGGAGTGTACAGGGGAATCAGCCCCAGCATTTT
.	TRBV6-5	.	TRBJ1-1	CASSKQAALNTEAFF	TGTGCCAGTTCAAAGCAGGCCGCTTTGAACACTGAAGCTTTCTTT
TRBD1	TRBV27	.	TRBJ1-4	CASMDRGEEKLFF	TGTGCCAGCATGGACAGGGGGGAAGAAAAACTGTTTTTT
TRBD1	TRBV5-1	.	TRBJ1-4	CASSLGTGGTGNEKLFF	TGCGCCAGCAGCTTGGGGACAGGGGGTACTGGTAATGAAAAACTGTTTTTT
TRBD1	TRBV5-4	.	TRBJ1-3	CASSRDRAGNTIYF	TGTGCCAGCAGTAGGGACAGGGCCGGAAACACCATATATTTT
TRBD1	TRBV20-1	.	TRBJ2-2	CSASWAGGNGELFF	TGCAGTGCTAGTTGGGCAGGGGGTAACGGGGAGCTGTTTTTT
.	TRBV5-1	.	TRBJ1-1	CASTVGRGNTEAFF	TGCGCCAGCACGGTGGGTCGGGGGAACACTGAAGCTTTCTTT
.	TRBV6-1	.	TRBJ2-3	CASSEAPPRDMQYF	TGTGCCAGCAGTGAAGCGCCACCAAGGGACATGCAGTATTTT
.	TRBV4-1	.	TRBJ1-1	CASSHVGQGNTEAFF	.
.	TRBV2	.	TRBJ1-3	CASSEKGRGNTIYF	TGTGCCAGCAGTGAGAAGGGGCGCGGAAACACCATATATTTT
TRBD1	TRBV5-6	.	TRBJ1-1	CASSAPDRGPNTEAFF	TGTGCCAGCAGCGCCCCCGACAGGGGACCGAACACTGAAGCTTTCTTT
TRBD1	TRBV5-6	.	TRBJ1-1	CASSPRDSLTEAFF	TGTGCCAGCAGCCCTCGGGACAGCTTGACTGAAGCTTTCTTT
TRBD1	TRBV19	.	TRBJ2-7	CASSIDGTGAYEQYF	TGTGCCAGTAGTATTGACGGGACAGGAGCCTACGAGCAGTACTTC
.	TRBV18	.	TRBJ1-2	CASSPLAAKEGYTF	TGTGCCAGCTCACCACTAGCCGCCAAGGAGGGCTACACCTTC
TRBD1	TRBV5-8	.	TRBJ1-5	CASSYNPGQGDRQPQHF	TGTGCCAGCAGCTACAATCCGGGACAGGGAGATAGACAGCCCCAGCATTTT
TRBD2	TRBV7-2	.	TRBJ2-3	CASTSSGVRDTQYF	TGTGCCAGCACTTCTAGCGGGGTTAGGGATACGCAGTATTTT
.	TRBV27	.	TRBJ1-5	CASRGTHSNQPQHF	TGTGCCAGCAGGGGGACTCATAGCAATCAGCCCCAGCATTTT